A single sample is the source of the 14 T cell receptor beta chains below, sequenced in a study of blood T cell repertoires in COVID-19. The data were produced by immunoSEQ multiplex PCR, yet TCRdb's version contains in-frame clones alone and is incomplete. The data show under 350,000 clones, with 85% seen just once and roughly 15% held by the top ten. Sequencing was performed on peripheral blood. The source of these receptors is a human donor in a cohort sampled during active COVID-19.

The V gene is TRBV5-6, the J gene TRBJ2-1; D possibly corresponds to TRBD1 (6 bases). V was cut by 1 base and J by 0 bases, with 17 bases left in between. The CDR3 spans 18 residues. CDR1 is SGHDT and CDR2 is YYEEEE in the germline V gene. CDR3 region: CASSLLPDRTPSYNEQFF. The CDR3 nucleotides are TGTGCCAGCAGCTTGCTACCGGACAGAACCCCCTCCTACAATGAGCAGTTCTTC.

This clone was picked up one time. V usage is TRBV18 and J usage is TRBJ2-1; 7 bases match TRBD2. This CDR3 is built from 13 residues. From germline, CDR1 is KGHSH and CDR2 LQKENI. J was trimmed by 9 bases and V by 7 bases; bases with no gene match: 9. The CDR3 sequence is CASFLSAGFEQFF. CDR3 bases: TGTGCCAGCTTTCTGTCAGCGGGATTTGAGCAGTTCTTC. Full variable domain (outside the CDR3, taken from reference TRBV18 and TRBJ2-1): NAGVMQNPRHLVRRRGQEARLRCSPMKGHSHVYWYRQLPEEGLKFMVYLQKENIIDESGMPKERFSAEFPKEGPSILRIQQVVRGDSAAYFCASFLSAGFEQFFGPGTRLTVL.

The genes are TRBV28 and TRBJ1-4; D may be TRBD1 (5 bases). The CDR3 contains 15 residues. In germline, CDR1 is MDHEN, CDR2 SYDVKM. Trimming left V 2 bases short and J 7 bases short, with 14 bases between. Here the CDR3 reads CASSLGGAVVEKLFF. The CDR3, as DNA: TGTGCCAGCAGTTTAGGCGGGGCCGTCGTTGAAAAACTGTTTTTT.

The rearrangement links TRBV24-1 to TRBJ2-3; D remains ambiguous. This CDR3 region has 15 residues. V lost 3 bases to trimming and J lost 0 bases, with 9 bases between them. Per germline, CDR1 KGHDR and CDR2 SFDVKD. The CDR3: CATSDGPTSTDTQYF. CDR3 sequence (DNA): TGTGCCACCAGTGATGGTCCGACAAGCACAGATACGCAGTATTTT.

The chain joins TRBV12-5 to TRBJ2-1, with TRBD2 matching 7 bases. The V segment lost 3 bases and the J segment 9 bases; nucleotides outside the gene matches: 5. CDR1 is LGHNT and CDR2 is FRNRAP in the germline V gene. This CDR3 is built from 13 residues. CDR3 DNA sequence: TGTGCTAGTGGTTTTGCGGGGGATAGTGAGCAGTTCTTC. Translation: CASGFAGDSEQFF.

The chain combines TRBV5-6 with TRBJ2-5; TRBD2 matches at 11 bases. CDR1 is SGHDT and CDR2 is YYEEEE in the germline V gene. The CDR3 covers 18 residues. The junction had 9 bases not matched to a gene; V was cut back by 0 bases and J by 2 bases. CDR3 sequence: CASSLVLAGGWKQETQYF. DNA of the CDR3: TGTGCCAGCAGCTTGGTTCTAGCGGGAGGTTGGAAACAAGAGACCCAGTACTTC.

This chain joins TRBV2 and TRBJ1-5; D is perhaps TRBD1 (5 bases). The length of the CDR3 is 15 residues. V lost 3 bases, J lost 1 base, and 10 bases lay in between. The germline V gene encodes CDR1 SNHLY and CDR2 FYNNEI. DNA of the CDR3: TGTGCCAGCAGTGACCAGGGAATAAGCAATCAGCCCCAGCATTTT. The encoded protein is CASSDQGISNQPQHF.

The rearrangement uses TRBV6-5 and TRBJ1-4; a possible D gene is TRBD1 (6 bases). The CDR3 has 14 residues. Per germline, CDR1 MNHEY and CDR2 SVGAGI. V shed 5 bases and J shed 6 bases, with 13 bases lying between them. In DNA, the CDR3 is TGTGCCAGCAGTCACGGGGGGGGCTATGAAAAACTGTTTTTT. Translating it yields CASSHGGGYEKLFF.

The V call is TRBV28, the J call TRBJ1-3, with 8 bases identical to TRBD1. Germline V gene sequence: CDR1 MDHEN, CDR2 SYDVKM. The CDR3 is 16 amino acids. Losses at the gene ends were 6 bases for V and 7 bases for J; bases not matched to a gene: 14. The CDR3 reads CASRIRGRGLDNTIYF. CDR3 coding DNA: TGTGCCAGCAGAATCCGCGGCAGGGGGCTTGATAACACCATATATTTT.

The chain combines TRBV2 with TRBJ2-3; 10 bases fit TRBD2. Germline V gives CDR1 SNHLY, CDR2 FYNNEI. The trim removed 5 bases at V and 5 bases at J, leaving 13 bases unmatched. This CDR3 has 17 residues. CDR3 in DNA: TGTGCCAGCAGTTCTAGCGGGAGCTCCTCAGGGAGAGATACGCAGTATTTT. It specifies CASSSSGSSSGRDTQYF.

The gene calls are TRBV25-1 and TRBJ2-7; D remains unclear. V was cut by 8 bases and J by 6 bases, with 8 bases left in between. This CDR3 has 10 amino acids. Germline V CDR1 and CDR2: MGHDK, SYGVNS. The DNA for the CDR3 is TGTGCCAGCGGCTGTCGCGAGCAGTACTTC. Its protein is CASGCREQYF.

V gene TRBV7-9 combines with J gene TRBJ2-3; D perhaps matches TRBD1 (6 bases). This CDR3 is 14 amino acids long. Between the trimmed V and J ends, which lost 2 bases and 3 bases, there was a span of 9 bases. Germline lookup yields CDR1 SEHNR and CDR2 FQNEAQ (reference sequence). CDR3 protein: CASSLRTVTDTQYF. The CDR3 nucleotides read TGTGCCAGCAGCTTAAGGACAGTGACAGATACGCAGTATTTT.

The CDR3 here is CASSQVGTESLYGYTF. Written as DNA, the CDR3 is TGTGCCAGCAGCCAAGTGGGGACAGAGTCGCTGTATGGCTACACCTTC. This rearrangement joins TRBV4-2 to TRBJ1-2; 7 positions match TRBD1. Germline CDR1 reads LGHNA; CDR2 reads YNFKEQ. Germline trimming cut 1 base from V and 5 bases from J; bases unmatched to any gene: 10. CDR3 length: 16 residues.

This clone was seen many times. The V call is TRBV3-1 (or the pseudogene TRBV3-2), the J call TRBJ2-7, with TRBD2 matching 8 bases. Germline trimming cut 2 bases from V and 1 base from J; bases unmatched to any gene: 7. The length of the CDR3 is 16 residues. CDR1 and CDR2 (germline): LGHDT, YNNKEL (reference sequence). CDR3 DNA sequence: TGTGCCAGCAGCCAATACGGGAGGGTCCCATCCTACGAGCAGTACTTC. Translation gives CASSQYGRVPSYEQYF.